This T cell receptor beta chain comes out of a study of patients and donors after allogeneic stem cell transplantation. This CDR3 is 16 amino acids long. V dropped 4 bases and J dropped 3 bases, with 16 bases sitting between them. This clonotype was counted between two and nine times. A single record per CDR3 protein comes from TCRdb applying MiXCR to the RT-PCR reads. The table lists 45,000 to 65,000 distinct CDR3 sequences, approximately 12% of them singletons, with around 33% in the top ten. The material sequenced was blood, either unsorted or a sorted T cell fraction (not recorded which). The receptor was isolated from a human donor who was either an allogeneic HSCT recipient or a stem cell or donor lymphocyte infusion donor (not recorded which). It is not recorded whose cells these are; they may come from a transplant donor. The chain combines TRBV12-3 or TRBV12-4 with TRBJ2-1, with D possibly being TRBD1 (6 bases). CDR3 nucleotide sequence: TGTGCCAGCAGTTCCCTGAGACAGGAAAACTACAATGAGCAGTTCTTC. This sequence encodes CASSSLRQENYNEQFF.